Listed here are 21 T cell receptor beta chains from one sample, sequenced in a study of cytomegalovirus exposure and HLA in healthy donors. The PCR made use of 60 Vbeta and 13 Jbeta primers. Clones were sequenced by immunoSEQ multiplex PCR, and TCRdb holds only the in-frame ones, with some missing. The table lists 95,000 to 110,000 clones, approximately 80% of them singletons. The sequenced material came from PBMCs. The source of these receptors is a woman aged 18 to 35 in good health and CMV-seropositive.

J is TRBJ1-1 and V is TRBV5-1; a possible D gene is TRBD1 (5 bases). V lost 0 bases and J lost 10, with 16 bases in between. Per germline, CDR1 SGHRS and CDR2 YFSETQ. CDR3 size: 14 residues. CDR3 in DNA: TGCGCCAGCAGCTTGGCCGGGGGTGGGGAAGGAGCTTTCTTT. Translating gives CASSLAGGGEGAFF.

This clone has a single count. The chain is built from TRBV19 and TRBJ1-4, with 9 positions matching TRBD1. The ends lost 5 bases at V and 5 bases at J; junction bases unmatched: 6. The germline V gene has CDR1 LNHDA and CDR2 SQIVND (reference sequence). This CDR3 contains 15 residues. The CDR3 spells CASSSRTGVNEKLFF. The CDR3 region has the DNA TGTGCCAGTAGTTCAAGGACAGGGGTAAATGAAAAACTGTTTTTT.

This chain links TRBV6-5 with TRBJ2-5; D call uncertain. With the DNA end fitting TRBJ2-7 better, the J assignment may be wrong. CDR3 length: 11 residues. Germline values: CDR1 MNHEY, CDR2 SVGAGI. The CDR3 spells CASSYAYEQYF. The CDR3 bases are TGTGCCAGCAGTTACGCGTACGAGCAGTACTTC.

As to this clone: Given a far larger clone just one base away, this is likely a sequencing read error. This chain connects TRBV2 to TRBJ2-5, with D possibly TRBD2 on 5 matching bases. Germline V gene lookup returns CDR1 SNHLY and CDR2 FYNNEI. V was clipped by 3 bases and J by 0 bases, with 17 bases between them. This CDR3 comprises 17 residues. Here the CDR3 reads CASSEVGASTHQETQYF. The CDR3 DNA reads TGTGCCAGCAGTGAGGTGGGAGCGAGTACCCACCAAGAGACCCAGTACTTC.

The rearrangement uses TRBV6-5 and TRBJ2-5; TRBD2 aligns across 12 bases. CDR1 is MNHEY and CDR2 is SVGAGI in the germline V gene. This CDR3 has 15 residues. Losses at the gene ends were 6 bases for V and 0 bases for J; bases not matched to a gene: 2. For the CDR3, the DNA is TGTGCCAGCAGAACTAGCGGGGGGCACCAAGAGACCCAGTACTTC. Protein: CASRTSGGHQETQYF.

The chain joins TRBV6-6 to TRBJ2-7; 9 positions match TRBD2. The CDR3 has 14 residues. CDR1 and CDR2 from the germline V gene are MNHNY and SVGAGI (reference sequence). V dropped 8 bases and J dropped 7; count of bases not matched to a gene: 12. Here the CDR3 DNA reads TGTGCCAGCGTTCAGGCGGGAGGGCCCAGGGAGCAGTACTTC. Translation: CASVQAGGPREQYF.

CDR3 in amino acids: CAIGGETQYF. For the CDR3, the DNA is TGTGCCATCGGAGGGGAGACCCAGTACTTC. V and J are TRBV10-3 and TRBJ2-5, with a possible D match to TRBD2 (6 bases). This CDR3 is 10 amino acids long. V was pared by 8 bases and J by 5 bases, with 6 bases between. Germline V gene sequence: CDR1 ENHRY, CDR2 SYGVKD.

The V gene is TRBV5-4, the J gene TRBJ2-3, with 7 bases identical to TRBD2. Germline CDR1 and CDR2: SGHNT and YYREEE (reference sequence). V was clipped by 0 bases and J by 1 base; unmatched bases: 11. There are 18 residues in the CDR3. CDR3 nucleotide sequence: TGTGCCAGCAGCTTGGAGATTTTTGCGGGGAGGGGCACAGATACGCAGTATTTT. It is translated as CASSLEIFAGRGTDTQYF.

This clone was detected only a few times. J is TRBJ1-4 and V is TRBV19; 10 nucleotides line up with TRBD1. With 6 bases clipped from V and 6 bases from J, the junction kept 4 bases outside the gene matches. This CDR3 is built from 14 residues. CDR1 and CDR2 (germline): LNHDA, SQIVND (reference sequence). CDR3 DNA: TGTGCCAGTAGCCCCGACAGGGGGCATGAAAAACTGTTTTTT. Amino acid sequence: CASSPDRGHEKLFF.

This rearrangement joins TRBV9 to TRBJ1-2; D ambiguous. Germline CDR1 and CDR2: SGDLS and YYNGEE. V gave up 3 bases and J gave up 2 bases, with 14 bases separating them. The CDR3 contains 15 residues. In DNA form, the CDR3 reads TGTGCCAGCAGCGGATCAGGAAAAACGAACTATGGCTACACCTTC. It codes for CASSGSGKTNYGYTF. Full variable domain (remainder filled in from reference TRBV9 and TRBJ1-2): DSGVTQTPKHLITATGQRVTLRCSPRSGDLSVYWYQQSLDQGLQFLIQYYNGEERAKGNILERFSAQQFPDLHSELNLSSLELGDSALYFCASSGSGKTNYGYTFGSGTRLTVV.

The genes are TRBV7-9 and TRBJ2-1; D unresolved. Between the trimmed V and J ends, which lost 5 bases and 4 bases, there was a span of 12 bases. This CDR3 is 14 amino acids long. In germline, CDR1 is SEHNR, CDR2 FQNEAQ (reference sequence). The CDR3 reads CASSLIDSYNEQFF. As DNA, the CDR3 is TGTGCCAGCAGCCTGATTGATAGTTACAATGAGCAGTTCTTC.

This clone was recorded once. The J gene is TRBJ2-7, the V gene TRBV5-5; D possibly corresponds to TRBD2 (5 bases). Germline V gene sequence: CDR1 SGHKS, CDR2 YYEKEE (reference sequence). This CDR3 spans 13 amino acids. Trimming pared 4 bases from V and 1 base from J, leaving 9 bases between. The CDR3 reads CASSMDLSYEQYF. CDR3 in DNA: TGTGCCAGCAGCATGGACTTATCCTACGAGCAGTACTTC.

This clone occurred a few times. The CDR3 DNA follows: TGTGCCAGTAGTACGGGACAGGTTGGCGCTGAAGCTTTCTTT. Protein: CASSTGQVGAEAFF. V is TRBV19 and J is TRBJ1-1; 8 positions agree with TRBD1. CDR1 and CDR2 (germline): LNHDA, SQIVND (reference sequence). With V trimmed by 4 bases and J by 6 bases, 7 bases remained unmatched. This CDR3 has 14 residues.

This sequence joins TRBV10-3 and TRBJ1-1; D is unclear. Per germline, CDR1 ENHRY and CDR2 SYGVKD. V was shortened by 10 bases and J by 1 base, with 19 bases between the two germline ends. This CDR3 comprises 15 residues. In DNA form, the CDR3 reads TGTGCCACCGGACTGGGTTTCGGTGGGAACACTGAAGCTTTCTTT. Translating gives CATGLGFGGNTEAFF.

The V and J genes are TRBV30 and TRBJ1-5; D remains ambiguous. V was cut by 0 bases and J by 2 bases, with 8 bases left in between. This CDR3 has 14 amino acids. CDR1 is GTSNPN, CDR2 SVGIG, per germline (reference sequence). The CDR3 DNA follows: TGTGCCTGGAGTGTACTTGAAGGCAATCAGCCCCAGCATTTT. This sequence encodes CAWSVLEGNQPQHF. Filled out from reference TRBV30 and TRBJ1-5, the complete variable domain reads SQTIHQWPATLVQPVGSPLSLECTVEGTSNPNLYWYRQAAGRGLQLLFYSVGIGQISSEVPQNLSASRPQDRQFILSSKKLLLSDSGFYLCAWSVLEGNQPQHFGDGTRLSIL.

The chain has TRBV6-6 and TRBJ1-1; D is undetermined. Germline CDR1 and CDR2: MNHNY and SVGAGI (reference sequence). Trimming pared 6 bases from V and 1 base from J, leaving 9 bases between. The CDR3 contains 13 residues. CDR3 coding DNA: TGTGCCAGCAGGCGCGGGGAGAACACTGAAGCTTTCTTT. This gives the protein CASRRGENTEAFF.

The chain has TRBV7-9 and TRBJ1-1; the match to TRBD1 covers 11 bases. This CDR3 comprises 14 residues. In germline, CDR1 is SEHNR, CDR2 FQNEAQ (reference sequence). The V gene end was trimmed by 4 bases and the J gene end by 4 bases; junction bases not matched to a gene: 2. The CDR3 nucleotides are TGTGCCAGCAGCTCCGGGACAGGGGGCACTGAAGCTTTCTTT. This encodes CASSSGTGGTEAFF.

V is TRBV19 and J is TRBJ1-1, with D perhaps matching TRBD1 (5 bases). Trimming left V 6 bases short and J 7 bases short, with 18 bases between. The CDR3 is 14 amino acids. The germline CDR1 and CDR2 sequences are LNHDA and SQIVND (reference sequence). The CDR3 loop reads CASRVQVSAIEAFF. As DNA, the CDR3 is TGTGCCAGTAGAGTACAGGTCTCAGCGATTGAAGCTTTCTTT.

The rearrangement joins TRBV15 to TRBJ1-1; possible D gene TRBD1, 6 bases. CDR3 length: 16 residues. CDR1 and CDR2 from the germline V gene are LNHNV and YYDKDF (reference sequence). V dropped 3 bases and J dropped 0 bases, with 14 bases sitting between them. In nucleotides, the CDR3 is TGTGCCACCAGCAGGCCATGGGGGCCTATGAACACTGAAGCTTTCTTT. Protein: CATSRPWGPMNTEAFF.

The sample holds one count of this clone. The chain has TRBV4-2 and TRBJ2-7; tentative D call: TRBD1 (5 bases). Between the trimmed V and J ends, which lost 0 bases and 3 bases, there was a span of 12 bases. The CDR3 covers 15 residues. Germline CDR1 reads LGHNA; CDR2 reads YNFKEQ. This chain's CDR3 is CASSQDLGVVYEQYF. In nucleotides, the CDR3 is TGTGCCAGCAGCCAAGACTTAGGGGTAGTCTACGAGCAGTACTTC.

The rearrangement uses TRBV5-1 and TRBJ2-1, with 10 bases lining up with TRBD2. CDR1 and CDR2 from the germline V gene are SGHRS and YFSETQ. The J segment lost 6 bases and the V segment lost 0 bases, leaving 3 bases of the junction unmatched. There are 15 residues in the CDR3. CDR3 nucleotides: TGCGCCAGCAGCTTGGCGTCTAGCGGGAGCAATGAGCAGTTCTTC. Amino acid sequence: CASSLASSGSNEQFF.